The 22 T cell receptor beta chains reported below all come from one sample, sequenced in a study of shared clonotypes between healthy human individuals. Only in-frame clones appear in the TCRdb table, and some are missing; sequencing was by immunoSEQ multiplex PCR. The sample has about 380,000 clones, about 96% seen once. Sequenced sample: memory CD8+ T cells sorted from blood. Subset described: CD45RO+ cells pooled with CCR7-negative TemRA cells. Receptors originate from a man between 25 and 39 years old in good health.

CDR3: CASSPTQPNYGYTF. The CDR3 bases are TGTGCCAGCAGCCCCACCCAGCCGAACTATGGCTACACCTTC. The chain recombines TRBV9 with TRBJ1-2; D uncertain. The CDR3 extends over 14 amino acids. The V and J ends lost 4 bases and 2 bases respectively, with 12 bases between them. From germline, CDR1 is SGDLS and CDR2 YYNGEE.

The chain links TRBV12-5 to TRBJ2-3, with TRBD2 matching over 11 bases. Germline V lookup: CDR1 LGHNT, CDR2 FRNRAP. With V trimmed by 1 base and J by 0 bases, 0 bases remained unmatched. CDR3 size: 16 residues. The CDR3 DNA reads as TGTGCTAGTGGTTTGGGGACTAGCGGGAGCACAGATACGCAGTATTTT. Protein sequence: CASGLGTSGSTDTQYF.

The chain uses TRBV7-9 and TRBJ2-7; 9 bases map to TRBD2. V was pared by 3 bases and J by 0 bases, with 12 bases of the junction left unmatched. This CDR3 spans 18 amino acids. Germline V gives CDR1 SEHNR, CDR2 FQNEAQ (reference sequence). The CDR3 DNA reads TGTGCCAGCAGCTTCCGTAGCGGGAGCGTCAAGGGCTCCTACGAGCAGTACTTC. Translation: CASSFRSGSVKGSYEQYF.

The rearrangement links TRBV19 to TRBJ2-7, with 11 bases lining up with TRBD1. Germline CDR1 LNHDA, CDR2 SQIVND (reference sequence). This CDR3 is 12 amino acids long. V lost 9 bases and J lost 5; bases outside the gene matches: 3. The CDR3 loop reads CASGQGAHEQYF. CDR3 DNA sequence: TGTGCCAGCGGACAGGGGGCCCACGAGCAGTACTTC.

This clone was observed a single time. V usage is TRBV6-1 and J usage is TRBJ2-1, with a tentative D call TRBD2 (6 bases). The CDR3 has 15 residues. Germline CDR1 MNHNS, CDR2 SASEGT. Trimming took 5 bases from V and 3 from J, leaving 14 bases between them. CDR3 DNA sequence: TGTGCCAGCAGTCAAAGACTAGATCACTACAATGAGCAGTTCTTC. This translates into CASSQRLDHYNEQFF.

The CDR3 loop is CASSGLDTQYF. The DNA for the CDR3 is TGCGCCAGCAGTGGATTAGATACGCAGTATTTT. The chain uses TRBV10-1 and TRBJ2-3; no reliable D call. This CDR3 is built from 11 residues. V lost 4 bases, J lost 5 bases, and 4 bases lay in between. In germline, CDR1 is WNHNN, CDR2 SYGVQD (reference sequence).

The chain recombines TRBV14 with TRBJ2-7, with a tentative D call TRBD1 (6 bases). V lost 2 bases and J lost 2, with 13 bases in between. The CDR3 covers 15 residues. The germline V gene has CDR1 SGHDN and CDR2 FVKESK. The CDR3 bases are TGTGCCAGCAGCCAACAGGGGCGCCCGCCCTACGAGCAGTACTTC. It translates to CASSQQGRPPYEQYF.

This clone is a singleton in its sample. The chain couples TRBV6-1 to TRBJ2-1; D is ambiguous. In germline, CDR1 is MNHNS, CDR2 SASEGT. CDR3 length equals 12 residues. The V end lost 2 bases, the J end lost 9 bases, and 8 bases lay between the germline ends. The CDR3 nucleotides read TGTGCCAGCAGTGAAACCCGGTCTGAGCAGTTCTTC. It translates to CASSETRSEQFF.

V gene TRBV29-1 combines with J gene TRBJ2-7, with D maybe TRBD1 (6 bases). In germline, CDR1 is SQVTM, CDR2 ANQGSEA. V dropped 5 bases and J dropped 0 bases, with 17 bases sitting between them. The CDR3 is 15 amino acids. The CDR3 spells CSVFGTSSSSYEQYF. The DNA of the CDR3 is TGCAGCGTTTTCGGGACATCTTCGAGCTCCTACGAGCAGTACTTC.

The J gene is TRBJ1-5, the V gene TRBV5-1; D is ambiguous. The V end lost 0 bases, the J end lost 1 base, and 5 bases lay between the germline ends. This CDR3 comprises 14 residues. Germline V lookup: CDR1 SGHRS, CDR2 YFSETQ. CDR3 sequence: CASSLGVSNQPQHF. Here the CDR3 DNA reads TGCGCCAGCAGCTTGGGAGTAAGCAATCAGCCCCAGCATTTT. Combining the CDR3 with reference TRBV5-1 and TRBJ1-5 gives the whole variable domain KAGVTQTPRYLIKTRGQQVTLSCSPISGHRSVSWYQQTPGQGLQFLFEYFSETQRNKGNFPGRFSGRQFSNSRSEMNVSTLELGDSALYLCASSLGVSNQPQHFGDGTRLSIL.

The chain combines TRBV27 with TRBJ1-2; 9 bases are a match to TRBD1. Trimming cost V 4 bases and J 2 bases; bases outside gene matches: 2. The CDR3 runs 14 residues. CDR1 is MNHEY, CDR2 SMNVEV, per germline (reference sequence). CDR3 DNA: TGTGCCAGCAGTTATGGGACAGGGAACTATGGCTACACCTTC. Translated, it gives CASSYGTGNYGYTF.

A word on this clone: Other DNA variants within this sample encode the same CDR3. The CDR3, as DNA: TGCGCCAGCAGCTCCGGGAGCTCCTACAATGAGCAGTTCTTC. The encoded protein is CASSSGSSYNEQFF. This chain joins TRBV5-1 and TRBJ2-1, with D possibly matching TRBD2 (6 bases). Germline CDR1 SGHRS, CDR2 YFSETQ. The CDR3 covers 14 residues. Trimming removed 3 bases from V and 0 bases from J, with 7 bases in between.

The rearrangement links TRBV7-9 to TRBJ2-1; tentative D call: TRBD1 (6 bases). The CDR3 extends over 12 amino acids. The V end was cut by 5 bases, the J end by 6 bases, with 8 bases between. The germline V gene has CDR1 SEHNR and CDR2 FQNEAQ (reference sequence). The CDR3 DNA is TGTGCCAGCAGCGACAGGTTCAATGAGCAGTTCTTC. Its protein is CASSDRFNEQFF. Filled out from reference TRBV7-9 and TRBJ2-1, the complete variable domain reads DTGVSQNPRHKITKRGQNVTFRCDPISEHNRLYWYRQTLGQGPEFLTYFQNEAQLEKSRLLSDRFSAERPKGSFSTLEIQRTEQGDSAMYLCASSDRFNEQFFGPGTRLTVL.

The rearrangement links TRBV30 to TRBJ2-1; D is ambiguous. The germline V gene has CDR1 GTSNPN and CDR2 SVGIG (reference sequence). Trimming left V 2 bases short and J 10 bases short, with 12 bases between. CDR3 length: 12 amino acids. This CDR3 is CAWSPARLEQFF. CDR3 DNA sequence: TGTGCCTGGAGTCCCGCTAGACTCGAGCAGTTCTTC.

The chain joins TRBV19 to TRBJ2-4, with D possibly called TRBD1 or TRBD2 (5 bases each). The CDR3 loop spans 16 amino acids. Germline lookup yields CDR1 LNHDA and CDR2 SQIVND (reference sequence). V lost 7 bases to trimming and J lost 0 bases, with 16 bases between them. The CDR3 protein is CASNKSYGTAKNIQYF. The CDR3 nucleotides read TGTGCCAGTAATAAAAGCTACGGGACAGCCAAAAACATTCAGTACTTC.

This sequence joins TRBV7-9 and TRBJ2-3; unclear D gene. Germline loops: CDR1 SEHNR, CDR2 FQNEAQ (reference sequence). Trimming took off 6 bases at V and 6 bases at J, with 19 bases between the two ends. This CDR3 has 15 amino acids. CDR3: CASRPSRLFPDTQYF. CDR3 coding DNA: TGTGCCAGCAGACCAAGTCGACTTTTTCCCGATACGCAGTATTTT.

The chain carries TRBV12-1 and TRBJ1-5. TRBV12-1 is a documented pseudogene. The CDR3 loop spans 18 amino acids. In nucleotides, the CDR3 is TGTGCCAGCAGCTTCGGGGGGTACCGGGATTATAGCAATCAGCCCCAGCATTTT. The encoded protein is CASSFGGYRDYSNQPQHF.

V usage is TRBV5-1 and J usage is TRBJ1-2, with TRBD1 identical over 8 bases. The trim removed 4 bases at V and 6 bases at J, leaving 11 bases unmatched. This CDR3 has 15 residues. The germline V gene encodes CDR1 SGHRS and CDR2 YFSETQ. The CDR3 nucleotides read TGCGCCAGCAGCGTTACCCCAGGGGGCCAGGATGGCTACACCTTC. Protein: CASSVTPGGQDGYTF.

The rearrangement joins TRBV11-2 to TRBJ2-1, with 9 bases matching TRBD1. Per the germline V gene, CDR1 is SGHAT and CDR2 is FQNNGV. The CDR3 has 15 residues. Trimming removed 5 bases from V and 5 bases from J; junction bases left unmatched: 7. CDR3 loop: CASSPPDRGNNEQFF. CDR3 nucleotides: TGTGCCAGCAGCCCCCCGGACAGGGGAAACAATGAGCAGTTCTTC.

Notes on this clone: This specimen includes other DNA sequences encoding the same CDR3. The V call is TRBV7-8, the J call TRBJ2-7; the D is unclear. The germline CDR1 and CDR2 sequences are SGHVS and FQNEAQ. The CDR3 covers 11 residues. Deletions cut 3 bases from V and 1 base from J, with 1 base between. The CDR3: CASSLSYEQYF. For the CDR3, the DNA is TGTGCCAGCAGCTTGTCCTACGAGCAGTACTTC.

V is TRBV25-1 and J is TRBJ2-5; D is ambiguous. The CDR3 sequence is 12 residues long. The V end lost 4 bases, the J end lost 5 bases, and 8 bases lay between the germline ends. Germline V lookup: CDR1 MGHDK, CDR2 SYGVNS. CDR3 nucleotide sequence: TGTGCCAGCAGTGGGCCTACGGAGACCCAGTACTTC. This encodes CASSGPTETQYF. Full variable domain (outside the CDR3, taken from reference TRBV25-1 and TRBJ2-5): EADIYQTPRYLVIGTGKKITLECSQTMGHDKMYWYQQDPGMELHLIHYSYGVNSTEKGDLSSESTVSRIRTEHFPLTLESARPSHTSQYLCASSGPTETQYFGPGTRLLVL.

CDR3 protein: CAISESGVFYEQYF. In DNA, the CDR3 is TGTGCCATCAGTGAGTCTGGGGTATTCTACGAGCAGTACTTC. The rearrangement links TRBV10-3 to TRBJ2-7; D not resolved. The germline V gene has CDR1 ENHRY and CDR2 SYGVKD. V lost 0 bases and J 3 bases, leaving 9 bases between the germline ends. CDR3 size: 14 residues.